Below are 20 T cell receptor beta chains sequenced from a single sample in a study of neoadjuvant anti-PD-1 for oral cavity cancer. Method: immunoSEQ multiplex PCR; TCRdb's copy keeps in-frame clones and lacks some. Counted here are around 14,000 clones, 55% to 75% occurring once; the ten biggest clones make up about 3%. The source was PBMCs, collected before nivolumab (anti-PD-1) treatment. Receptor source: a person aged 40-85 years with oral cavity squamous cell carcinoma.

The rearrangement uses TRBV19 and TRBJ1-1; D is unclear. This CDR3 contains 13 residues. Between the trimmed V and J ends, which lost 6 bases and 4 bases, there was a span of 12 bases. The germline V gene has CDR1 LNHDA and CDR2 SQIVND (reference sequence). In DNA, the CDR3 is TGTGCCAGTAGGAGTGTGGGGAGCACTGAAGCTTTCTTT. Residues: CASRSVGSTEAFF. Full variable domain (rest looked up from reference TRBV19 and TRBJ1-1): DGGITQSPKYLFRKEGQNVTLSCEQNLNHDAMYWYRQDPGQGLRLIYYSQIVNDFQKGDIAEGYSVSREKKESFPLTVTSAQKNPTAFYLCASRSVGSTEAFFGQGTRLTVV.

J is TRBJ2-7 and V is TRBV11-1; 7 bases are shared with TRBD1. Trimming cost V 2 bases and J 3 bases; bases outside gene matches: 7. Germline V gene lookup returns CDR1 SGHAT and CDR2 FQDESV (reference sequence). CDR3 length: 15 amino acids. Written as DNA, the CDR3 is TGTGCCAGCAGCTTACTAGGGACAGCCGTCTACGAGCAGTACTTC. Translating gives CASSLLGTAVYEQYF.

A single count supports this clone. The chain uses TRBV6-1 and TRBJ2-5, with D maybe TRBD1 (6 bases). Germline assignment: CDR1 MNHNS and CDR2 SASEGT. V lost 6 bases, J lost 2 bases, and 13 bases lay in between. The CDR3 has 14 amino acids. In DNA, the CDR3 is TGTGCCAGCAGAATAACAGGGTGGCAAGAGACCCAGTACTTC. Its translation: CASRITGWQETQYF.

The chain is built from TRBV12-2 and TRBJ2-1; the table's D call of TRBD1 was not tested on the DNA. TRBV12-2 constitutes a pseudogene. The CDR3 totals 16 residues. The CDR3 nucleotides read TGTGCAAGTCGCCACCGGCCGGGACAGGGATACAATGAGCAGTTCTTC. It codes for CASRHRPGQGYNEQFF.

V gene TRBV6-5 combines with J gene TRBJ2-5; unclear D gene. CDR1 MNHEY and CDR2 SVGAGI come from the germline V gene. The CDR3 runs to 14 residues. Between the trimmed V and J ends, which lost 5 bases and 4 bases, there was a span of 14 bases. The CDR3 DNA reads as TGTGCCAGCAGTCCTATCGGGCCCAGAGAGACCCAGTACTTC. It specifies CASSPIGPRETQYF.

The chain combines TRBV19 with TRBJ2-7, with D possibly TRBD2 on 6 matching bases. V gave up 7 bases and J gave up 0 bases, with 13 bases separating them. CDR3 length: 14 amino acids. Germline V gives CDR1 LNHDA, CDR2 SQIVND (reference sequence). DNA of the CDR3: TGTGCCAGTATCGTCGCGGGGCACTCCTACGAGCAGTACTTC. It encodes CASIVAGHSYEQYF.

The V call is TRBV10-1, the J call TRBJ2-3; 10 nucleotides line up with TRBD2. CDR1 and CDR2 (germline): WNHNN, SYGVQD (reference sequence). The ends lost 11 bases at V and 4 bases at J; junction bases unmatched: 9. This CDR3 contains 14 residues. CDR3 region: CAYRQREGADTQYF. CDR3 nucleotides: TGCGCCTACAGGCAGCGGGAGGGGGCAGATACGCAGTATTTT.

The chain joins TRBV11-2 to TRBJ2-7, with D hard to call. This CDR3 contains 13 residues. Trimming pared 0 bases from V and 5 bases from J, leaving 8 bases between. Germline V lookup: CDR1 SGHAT, CDR2 FQNNGV. CDR3 DNA: TGTGCCAGCAGCTTAGACAGAATTCACGAGCAGTACTTC. Its translation: CASSLDRIHEQYF.

This clone was found a few times. Other nucleotide sequences from this sample produce the same CDR3. This rearrangement joins TRBV6-5 to TRBJ2-3; weak D call: TRBD1 (6 bases). V lost 2 bases and J lost 3, with 9 bases in between. The CDR3 length is 14 residues. Germline CDR1 and CDR2: MNHEY and SVGAGI. The CDR3 is CASSYGQGTDTQYF. CDR3 sequence (DNA): TGTGCCAGCAGTTACGGGCAGGGGACAGATACGCAGTATTTT.

The chain employs TRBV30 and TRBJ1-2, with D tentatively TRBD1 (5 bases). The ends were cut back, 5 bases at V and 7 bases at J, with 17 bases in the middle. This CDR3 region has 13 residues. Looked up from germline, CDR1 is GTSNPN and CDR2 is SVGIG (reference sequence). The CDR3 sequence is CAWGQVTRGGYTF. CDR3 in DNA: TGTGCCTGGGGACAAGTCACGAGGGGTGGCTACACCTTC.

The rearrangement links TRBV19 to TRBJ1-1, with 8 bases fitting TRBD1. Germline loops: CDR1 LNHDA, CDR2 SQIVND (reference sequence). The V segment lost 1 base and the J segment 5 bases; nucleotides outside the gene matches: 0. The CDR3 has 13 amino acids. CDR3 DNA sequence: TGTGCCAGTAGTATAGGGACAGGGACTGAAGCTTTCTTT. This translates into CASSIGTGTEAFF.

The chain recombines TRBV11-1 with TRBJ2-1; 8 nucleotides align to TRBD1. Trimming cost V 5 bases and J 6 bases; bases outside gene matches: 12. CDR3 length equals 16 residues. In germline, CDR1 is SGHAT, CDR2 FQDESV (reference sequence). CDR3 nucleotide sequence: TGTGCCAGCAGCGACACGGGACAGGCTGGCCTCAATGAGCAGTTCTTC. Its translation is CASSDTGQAGLNEQFF.

This clone turned up a few times. J is TRBJ2-1 and V is TRBV5-4, with D possibly TRBD1 on 6 matching bases. Per germline, CDR1 SGHNT and CDR2 YYREEE (reference sequence). V dropped 1 base and J dropped 5 bases, with 13 bases sitting between them. CDR3 size: 15 residues. The CDR3 here is CASSLQGPSHNEQFF. The CDR3 DNA sequence: TGTGCCAGCAGCTTGCAGGGGCCCTCACACAATGAGCAGTTCTTC.

This clone was detected only once. The rearrangement links TRBV6-1 to TRBJ1-5; TRBD1 is a possible D gene (5 bases). The germline V and J ends were trimmed by 8 bases and 0 bases, with 11 bases remaining between them. Germline CDR1 reads MNHNS; CDR2 reads SASEGT. The CDR3 is 14 amino acids. The DNA for the CDR3 is TGTGCCAGCCTGGGGGATTATAGCAATCAGCCCCAGCATTTT. It codes for CASLGDYSNQPQHF.

The J gene is TRBJ1-5, the V gene TRBV7-8; D is undetermined. Trimming left V 1 base short and J 0 bases short, with 10 bases between. Germline lookup yields CDR1 SGHVS and CDR2 FQNEAQ. The CDR3 has 16 residues. DNA of the CDR3: TGTGCCAGCAGCTTAGTGGGTCCTTATAGCAATCAGCCCCAGCATTTT. It encodes CASSLVGPYSNQPQHF.

This clone came up a few times. The CDR3 nucleotides are TGTGCCAGCAGCTTAGCAAGAGGGGTGGGGGATCAGCCCCAGCATTTT. Protein product: CASSLARGVGDQPQHF. The chain employs TRBV7-9 and TRBJ1-5, with D possibly being TRBD1 (5 bases). Germline assignment: CDR1 SEHNR and CDR2 FQNEAQ (reference sequence). The CDR3 is 16 residues long. The germline V and J ends were trimmed by 0 bases and 5 bases, with 14 bases remaining between them.

This clone was observed once. The chain links TRBV7-7 to TRBJ2-5; 10 nucleotides agree with TRBD2. Germline trimming cut 8 bases from V and 3 bases from J; bases unmatched to any gene: 0. This CDR3 is built from 12 residues. Germline CDR1 SSHAT, CDR2 FNYEAQ (reference sequence). DNA for the CDR3: TGTGCCAGCGGGACTAGCGAAGAGACCCAGTACTTC. Translation: CASGTSEETQYF.

This clone was observed a single time. This chain uses TRBV29-1 with TRBJ2-7, with TRBD1 as a possible D gene (6 bases). V was trimmed by 3 bases and J by 0 bases, leaving 12 bases between them. The CDR3 length is 14 residues. Germline-derived CDR1 and CDR2 are SQVTM and ANQGSEA. CDR3 amino acids: CSVEVRDTSYEQYF. CDR3 nucleotide sequence: TGCAGCGTTGAGGTCAGGGACACCTCCTACGAGCAGTACTTC.

This chain uses TRBV1 with TRBJ2-1; whether TRBD2, the table's D call, matches the DNA was not checked. TRBV1 represents a pseudogene. This CDR3 has 16 residues. CDR3 amino acids: CTSSQLAGPPRNEQFF. CDR3 in DNA: TGCACCAGCAGCCAACTAGCGGGTCCCCCTCGGAATGAGCAGTTCTTC.

This clone was seen a handful of times. The chain is built from TRBV14 and TRBJ2-7; 7 bases match TRBD2. V trimming: 0 bases; J trimming: 2 bases; junction bases outside the gene matches: 4. The germline V gene has CDR1 SGHDN and CDR2 FVKESK. The CDR3 spans 15 residues. This chain's CDR3 is CASSQDTSVAYEQYF. CDR3 nucleotide sequence: TGTGCCAGCAGCCAAGATACTAGCGTGGCCTACGAGCAGTACTTC.